A single sample gave rise to the 14 T cell receptor beta chains below, sequenced in a study. TCRdb fed the RT-PCR reads into MiXCR, producing one record per CDR3 protein. The sample lists more than 600,000 distinct CDR3 sequences; 14% were seen once. Sequences were obtained from memory CD4+ T cells from blood. Receptors were obtained from a female donor in good health, serving as a healthy control.

V usage is TRBV20-1 and J usage is TRBJ2-7; tentatively, D is TRBD1 or TRBD2 (5 bases each). Trimming removed 0 bases at V and 4 bases at J, with 16 bases between. The CDR3 loop spans 15 amino acids. Germline CDR1 reads DFQATT; CDR2 reads SNEGSKA (reference sequence). As DNA, the CDR3 is TGCAGTGCTAGAGATCCGGGACGGCTGCCTTACGAGCAGTACTTC. It translates to CSARDPGRLPYEQYF.

The gene calls are TRBV5-1 and TRBJ2-5; D perhaps matches TRBD1 (6 bases). Germline-derived CDR1 and CDR2 are SGHRS and YFSETQ. CDR3 size: 13 residues. V was trimmed by 4 bases and J by 5 bases, leaving 12 bases between them. The CDR3 coding sequence is TGCGCCAGCAGCAAGAACAGGGCGGAGACCCAGTACTTC. Protein sequence: CASSKNRAETQYF.

This clonotype was counted ten times or more. This chain joins TRBV30 and TRBJ2-1; D is possibly TRBD2 (5 bases). The CDR3 spans 12 residues. The germline V and J ends were trimmed by 5 bases and 6 bases, with 11 bases remaining between them. Germline V CDR1 and CDR2: GTSNPN, SVGIG (reference sequence). The CDR3 here is CAWGLLANEQFF. Here the CDR3 DNA reads TGTGCCTGGGGACTTCTCGCCAATGAGCAGTTCTTC.

This clonotype was seen ten or more times. This rearrangement joins TRBV6-5 to TRBJ1-1; perhaps TRBD1 as D (5 bases). There are 15 residues in the CDR3. Trimming removed 2 bases from V and 7 bases from J, with 17 bases in between. CDR1 and CDR2 from the germline V gene are MNHEY and SVGAGI. CDR3 region: CASSYLTNGHYEAFF. As DNA, the CDR3 is TGTGCCAGCAGTTACCTGACGAATGGACACTATGAAGCTTTCTTT.

The chain employs TRBV20-1 and TRBJ2-7, with 7 bases aligning to TRBD1. Germline lookup yields CDR1 DFQATT and CDR2 SNEGSKA (reference sequence). Losses at the gene ends were 0 bases for V and 0 bases for J; bases not matched to a gene: 2. The CDR3 consists of 14 residues. The CDR3 DNA follows: TGCAGTGCTAGAGATCCAGGGGGCTCCTACGAGCAGTACTTC. Translated, it gives CSARDPGGSYEQYF.

The chain uses TRBV11-1 and TRBJ1-1, with 8 bases identical to TRBD1. V dropped 5 bases and J dropped 0; count of bases not matched to a gene: 5. This CDR3 has 15 amino acids. Germline CDR1 SGHAT, CDR2 FQDESV (reference sequence). This chain's CDR3 is CASSTRDRMNTEAFF. CDR3 DNA: TGTGCCAGCAGCACTCGGGACAGGATGAACACTGAAGCTTTCTTT.

The J gene is TRBJ2-7, the V gene TRBV3-1; D is undetermined. V dropped 8 bases and J dropped 4 bases, with 6 bases sitting between them. The germline V gene encodes CDR1 LGHDT and CDR2 YNNKEL (reference sequence). This CDR3 region has 10 residues. The CDR3 DNA is TGTGCCAGCGGCGAGTACGAGCAGTACTTC. Its translation is CASGEYEQYF.

In this sample, this clonotype turned up many times. J is TRBJ2-5 and V is TRBV20-1, with 7 bases identical to TRBD2. The germline V gene has CDR1 DFQATT and CDR2 SNEGSKA (reference sequence). J gave up 1 base and V 5 bases, and 7 bases lay outside the gene matches. The CDR3 consists of 14 residues. The CDR3 protein is CSARELASQETQYF. The CDR3 DNA reads as TGCAGTGCTCGTGAACTAGCGTCCCAAGAGACCCAGTACTTC.

A few counts support this clonotype. This chain uses TRBV30 with TRBJ1-5; D remains unclear. The V and J ends lost 0 bases and 11 bases respectively, with 11 bases between them. The CDR3 runs 12 residues. Germline V gene sequence: CDR1 GTSNPN, CDR2 SVGIG (reference sequence). The CDR3 DNA follows: TGTGCCTGGAGTGTACCAGGACGGGCCCAGCATTTT. Its protein product is CAWSVPGRAQHF.

This chain uses TRBV18 with TRBJ1-2, with 9 bases lining up with TRBD1. The CDR3 is 14 residues long. Trimming at V came to 2 bases and at J to 9 bases, leaving 7 bases not matched to a gene. CDR1 KGHSH and CDR2 LQKENI come from the germline V gene. The CDR3 spells CASSPTQGARSYTF. CDR3 in DNA: TGTGCCAGCTCACCAACACAGGGGGCGCGTAGCTACACCTTC.

This clonotype was observed many times. One end of the junction varies from germline; a read error may be responsible. V and J are TRBV7-7 and TRBJ1-1; D not certain. The V gene's germline CDR1 is SSHAT and CDR2 FNYEAQ (reference sequence). There are 13 residues in the CDR3. In nucleotides, the CDR3 is TGTGCTAGCAGCCATACAGAGAACACTGAAGCTTTCTTT. Translated: CASSHTENTEAFF.

The chain recombines TRBV20-1 with TRBJ2-1, with 10 nucleotides matching TRBD1. Germline loops: CDR1 DFQATT, CDR2 SNEGSKA (reference sequence). V lost 3 bases and J lost 7; bases outside the gene matches: 6. The CDR3 runs 14 residues. The CDR3, as DNA: TGCAGTGCTAGCGGGGACAGGGGCGAAAATGAGCAGTTCTTC. Amino acid sequence: CSASGDRGENEQFF.

The chain combines TRBV12-3 or TRBV12-4 with TRBJ2-7; D ambiguous. With 1 base removed from V and 1 base from J, the gap between germline ends came to 14 bases. The CDR3 runs to 16 residues. Here the CDR3 DNA reads TGTGCCAGCAGTTTAGATGGATCTACCAGATCCTACGAGCAGTACTTC. It encodes CASSLDGSTRSYEQYF.

The gene calls are TRBV20-1 and TRBJ1-5; maybe TRBD1 (5 bases). CDR3 length: 15 amino acids. CDR1 and CDR2 from the germline V gene are DFQATT and SNEGSKA (reference sequence). With 0 bases removed from V and 5 bases from J, the gap between germline ends came to 14 bases. The CDR3 here is CSARDQRLGDQPQHF. Here the CDR3 DNA reads TGCAGTGCTAGAGACCAACGACTAGGGGATCAGCCCCAGCATTTT.